This T cell receptor (beta chain) was observed in a study of persistence of HIV-infected CD4 T cells. Note on this clone: The antigen remains unidentified.

Lysates of CMV-infected fibroblasts at 10 ug/mL stimulated these cells. Memory cells lacking CD40L and CD69 with high CD45RO were sorted. Donors had CD4+ T cell counts above 400 cells/uL and were CMV-seropositive. Trimming stripped 1 base from V and 5 bases from J, with 9 bases between. Looked up from germline, CDR1 is SGHDN and CDR2 is FVKESK. CDR3 length: 14 residues. The libraries were made with immunoSEQ version 4 in survey mode. The assay was immunoSEQ multiplex PCR, and TCRdb's table has in-frame clones only and misses some. Among some 31,000 clones listed, 75% to 85% were seen once. J is TRBJ1-3 and V is TRBV14; TRBD1 might be the D (5 bases). This TCR was recovered from an adult man with HIV who was CMV-seropositive. The material sequenced was CD4+ T cells sorted from PBMCs after roughly 20-hour stimulation, taken from a patient who received antiretroviral therapy. As DNA, the CDR3 is TGTGCCAGCAGCCAAGCAGGGAGGAGAAACACCATATATTTT. It translates to CASSQAGRRNTIYF.